These T cell receptor beta chains were read from a single sample in a study of blood T cell repertoires in COVID-19. This table comes from immunoSEQ multiplex PCR, and its TCRdb copy is limited to in-frame clones, with some not included. There are hundreds of thousands of clones in the sample; 75% to 90% occur only once, and about 4.6% lies in the top ten. Sequencing input: peripheral blood. These receptors originate from a middle-aged man with acute or convalescent COVID-19. Both conserved end residues are part of each CDR3. A D gene is named only where the DNA matches it firmly. Rows may omit the clone size; those that give it use once, few, many or a size class.

abundance,d_gene,j_gene,v_gene,CDR3aa,CDR3nt
-,TRBD2,TRBJ2-2,TRBV2,CASNIPGLAITGELFF,TGTGCCAGCAACATACCGGGACTAGCGATTACCGGGGAGCTGTTTTTT
-,TRBD2,TRBJ2-3,TRBV9,CASSPRTSGADTQYF,TGTGCCAGCAGCCCTCGGACTAGCGGGGCAGATACGCAGTATTTT
-,TRBD2,TRBJ2-7,TRBV27,CASSRSGVFSYEQYF,TGTGCCAGCAGTCGAAGCGGGGTTTTCTCCTACGAGCAGTACTTC
-,TRBD1,TRBJ1-2,TRBV5-1,CASSPLAGGRDGYTF,TGCGCCAGCAGCCCCTTGGCAGGGGGAAGGGATGGCTACACCTTC
-,-,TRBJ2-7,TRBV5-1,CASRTGSEEQYF,TGCGCCAGCAGAACCGGGTCCGAGGAGCAGTACTTC
-,TRBD2,TRBJ2-3,TRBV2,CASSERGESDTQYF,TGTGCCAGCAGTGAACGGGGGGAGTCAGATACGCAGTATTTT
-,TRBD2,TRBJ2-7,TRBV6-5,CASSSSGGGDEQYF,TGTGCCAGCAGTAGTAGCGGGGGCGGCGACGAGCAGTACTTC
once,-,TRBJ1-2,TRBV19,CASSPPFRYYGYTF,TGTGCCAGTAGCCCCCCCTTCAGATACTATGGCTACACCTTC
-,-,TRBJ2-1,TRBV11-3,CASSLDPRSNEQFF,TGTGCCAGCAGCTTAGATCCTCGTAGCAATGAGCAGTTCTTC
-,TRBD1,TRBJ1-4,TRBV6-2/TRBV6-3,CASSYQDRVGEKLFF,TGTGCCAGCAGTTACCAGGACAGGGTCGGCGAAAAACTGTTTTTT
-,-,TRBJ1-4,TRBV3-1/TRBV3-2,CASSPRTGGEEKLFF,TGTGCCAGCAGCCCAAGGACGGGAGGAGAAGAAAAACTGTTTTTT
-,-,TRBJ1-5,TRBV12-3/TRBV12-4,CASSFGEGQPQHF,-
-,-,TRBJ1-4,TRBV7-9,CASSLTRGGELFF,TGTGCCAGCAGCTTAACAAGGGGAGGGGAACTGTTTTTT
-,-,TRBJ1-2,TRBV4-2,CASSRETGTANYGYTF,TGTGCCAGCAGCCGAGAAACAGGTACAGCTAACTATGGCTACACCTTC
-,-,TRBJ1-3,TRBV3-1/TRBV3-2,CASSQPRTLSGNTIYF,TGTGCCAGCAGCCAGCCGAGGACTTTATCTGGAAACACCATATATTTT
few,-,TRBJ1-5,TRBV2,CASSLDRSNQPQHF,TGTGCCAGCAGTCTCGACAGGAGCAATCAGCCCCAGCATTTT
-,TRBD1,TRBJ1-2,TRBV3-1/TRBV3-2,CASSPDRDGIYGYTF,TGTGCCAGCAGCCCGGACAGGGATGGTATCTATGGCTACACCTTC
-,-,TRBJ2-5,TRBV5-1,CASSLASGETQYF,TGCGCCAGCAGCTTGGCCTCGGGAGAGACCCAGTACTTC
-,-,TRBJ2-1,TRBV5-1,CASSFSQGTYNEQFF,TGCGCCAGCAGCTTCTCACAGGGAACCTACAATGAGCAGTTCTTC
-,TRBD1,TRBJ1-5,TRBV30,CAWSAGTGNQPQHF,TGTGCCTGGAGTGCCGGGACAGGGAACCAGCCCCAGCATTTT
-,-,TRBJ1-5,TRBV9,CASSVGSGANQPQHF,TGTGCCAGCAGCGTAGGGTCAGGGGCCAATCAGCCCCAGCATTTT
-,TRBD2,TRBJ2-1,TRBV19,CASSIAGGPNEQFF,TGTGCCAGTAGTATAGCGGGGGGACCAAATGAGCAGTTCTTC
once,-,TRBJ1-6,TRBV5-6,CASSFGGGSSYNSPLHF,TGTGCCAGCAGCTTCGGCGGGGGGAGCTCCTATAATTCACCCCTCCACTTT
-,TRBD2,TRBJ2-2,TRBV3-1/TRBV3-2,CASSQSYERGGSGELFF,TGTGCCAGCAGCCAAAGCTACGAGCGGGGGGGAAGCGGGGAGCTGTTTTTT
-,-,TRBJ1-5,TRBV7-8,CASSLRENQPQHF,TGTGCCAGCAGCTTGAGGGAGAATCAGCCCCAGCATTTT
-,-,TRBJ2-7,TRBV4-1,CASSQGRQVAYEQYF,TGCGCCAGCAGCCAAGGACGGCAGGTCGCCTACGAGCAGTACTTC
-,TRBD1,TRBJ1-3,TRBV5-1,CASSLGTGDGNTIYF,TGCGCCAGCAGCTTGGGGACAGGGGACGGAAACACCATATATTTT
once,-,TRBJ1-6,TRBV5-4,CASSLSGVRNSPLHF,TGTGCCAGCAGCTTGTCCGGGGTGAGGAATTCACCCCTCCACTTT
-,-,TRBJ1-4,TRBV2,CASIMGAITNEKLFF,TGTGCCAGCATAATGGGGGCTATAACTAATGAAAAACTGTTTTTT
-,-,TRBJ1-5,TRBV6-1,CASSDFEFPGQPQHF,TGTGCCAGCAGTGATTTTGAGTTCCCGGGGCAGCCCCAGCATTTT
-,-,TRBJ2-7,TRBV5-1,CASSLEGVVEQYF,TGCGCCAGCAGCTTGGAGGGGGTGGTCGAGCAGTACTTC
-,-,TRBJ2-6,TRBV6-5,CAIRESGANVLTF,TGTGCCATTAGAGAATCTGGGGCCAACGTCCTGACTTTC
-,-,TRBJ1-1,TRBV2,CASSAMPWGSANTEAFF,TGTGCCAGCAGCGCCATGCCTTGGGGCAGCGCGAACACTGAAGCTTTCTTT
-,-,TRBJ2-1,TRBV7-9,CASSPSSYNEQFF,TGTGCCAGCAGCCCCTCCTCCTACAATGAGCAGTTCTTC
-,-,TRBJ1-4,TRBV6-6,CASSSGQGLEKLFF,TGTGCCAGCAGTTCTGGACAAGGGCTCGAAAAACTGTTTTTT
once,TRBD1,TRBJ2-3,TRBV5-4,CASRPGQRRTDTQYF,TGTGCCAGCAGACCGGGACAGAGGCGCACAGATACGCAGTATTTT
-,-,TRBJ2-7,TRBV7-9,CASSFLLLGEAAYEQYF,TGTGCCAGCAGCTTCCTCTTACTCGGAGAAGCAGCCTACGAGCAGTACTTC
-,-,TRBJ2-7,TRBV23-1,CASSQSVMNSVYEQYF,TGCGCCAGCAGTCAATCGGTCATGAACTCTGTGTACGAGCAGTACTTC
-,-,TRBJ2-3,TRBV12-3/TRBV12-4,CASSIMDTQYF,TGTGCCAGCAGTATTATGGATACGCAGTATTTT
-,TRBD1,TRBJ2-7,TRBV6-6,CASSWGDRGRDEQYF,TGTGCCAGCAGTTGGGGGGACAGGGGGCGCGACGAGCAGTACTTC
few,-,TRBJ1-1,TRBV5-1,CASSLYEDTEAFF,TGCGCCAGCAGCTTGTACGAGGACACTGAAGCTTTCTTT
-,TRBD1,TRBJ1-1,TRBV11-2,CASSPRTGVNTEAFF,TGTGCCAGCAGCCCCCGGACAGGAGTGAACACTGAAGCTTTCTTT
-,TRBD1,TRBJ2-2,TRBV4-1,CASSLGRTGLGRELFF,TGCGCCAGCAGCCTCGGACGGACAGGCCTGGGGCGGGAGCTGTTTTTT
-,TRBD1,TRBJ1-2,TRBV24-1,CATSVPDRGDGYTF,TGTGCCACCAGTGTCCCCGACAGGGGCGATGGCTACACCTTC
once,-,TRBJ2-7,TRBV6-5,CASSYSSGSTYEQYF,TGTGCCAGCAGTTACTCGTCAGGAAGCACCTACGAGCAGTACTTC
-,-,TRBJ1-1,TRBV3-1/TRBV3-2,CASSQEGHRLNTEAFF,TGTGCCAGCAGCCAAGAGGGACATCGTTTGAACACTGAAGCTTTCTTT
-,-,TRBJ1-2,TRBV30,CAWSVGRGNYGYTF,TGTGCCTGGAGTGTAGGGCGGGGCAACTATGGCTACACCTTC
-,TRBD1,TRBJ1-1,TRBV5-1,CASSFSGTGLYTEAFF,TGCGCCAGTAGCTTTTCCGGGACAGGGTTGTACACTGAAGCTTTCTTT
-,TRBD2,TRBJ2-1,TRBV4-2,CASSQEPSGGLEQFF,TGTGCCAGCAGCCAAGAACCTAGCGGGGGACTCGAGCAGTTCTTC
once,TRBD1,TRBJ1-5,TRBV19,CASRIQGAPSQPQHF,TGTGCCAGTAGGATACAGGGGGCACCGAGTCAGCCCCAGCATTTT
-,TRBD1,TRBJ1-2,TRBV29-1,CSVEDRQGANGYTF,TGCAGCGTTGAAGATCGCCAGGGGGCCAATGGCTACACCTTC
once,TRBD1,TRBJ2-1,TRBV5-1,CASKGRTGYDEQFF,TGCGCCTCAAAAGGCAGGACAGGGTACGATGAGCAGTTCTTC
-,-,TRBJ1-2,TRBV5-6,CASSPVTNYGYTF,TGTGCCAGCAGCCCCGTTACTAACTATGGCTACACCTTC
few,TRBD1,TRBJ1-2,TRBV5-4,CASSFPGTGGDGYTF,TGTGCCAGCAGCTTTCCTGGGACAGGGGGCGATGGCTACACCTTC
few,TRBD2,TRBJ2-5,TRBV25-1,CASSPTTGRGLETQYF,TGTGCCAGCAGTCCAACGACCGGGAGGGGGTTAGAGACCCAGTACTTC
-,TRBD2,TRBJ2-7,TRBV18,CASSPGGTSGTYEQYF,TGTGCCAGCTCACCGGGAGGGACTAGCGGGACCTACGAGCAGTACTTC
once,-,TRBJ1-4,TRBV7-2,CASSFFGSYGEKLFF,-